Each of the 11 T cell receptor beta chains below was sequenced from the same sample in a study of post-analysis software for immune sequencing data. Carried by the TCR beta cDNA libraries were unique molecular identifiers. MiXCR was run by TCRdb on the PCR reads, yielding one entry per CDR3 protein. The repertoire includes about 160,000 distinct CDR3 sequences, about 37% of them detected once, and approximately 30% sits in the top ten. The material was blood, obtained after autologous hematopoietic stem cell transplantation. Receptor source: a girl aged 5 to 17 with multiple sclerosis.

There are a few counts of this clonotype. The genes are TRBV28 and TRBJ1-2, with 10 bases identical to TRBD1. Looked up from germline, CDR1 is MDHEN and CDR2 is SYDVKM. The CDR3 has 14 residues. V lost 8 bases, J lost 3 bases, and 6 bases stayed unmatched. This CDR3 is CASAGTGVDYGYTF. The CDR3, as DNA: TGTGCCAGCGCGGGGACAGGGGTCGACTATGGCTACACCTTC.

The chain links TRBV7-3 to TRBJ2-5; D is possibly TRBD1 (6 bases). Trimming took 5 bases from V and 11 from J, leaving 18 bases between them. The CDR3 is made up of 13 amino acids. CDR1 SGHTA and CDR2 FQGTGA come from the germline V gene. CDR3 nucleotides: TGTGCCAGCAGCGGACAGAGATACAATGAGCAGTACTTC. Its protein is CASSGQRYNEQYF.

This rearrangement joins TRBV18 to TRBJ1-2; no firm D call. Germline V gene data show CDR1 as KGHSH and CDR2 as LQKENI. This CDR3 has 12 amino acids. V dropped 0 bases and J dropped 8 bases, with 7 bases sitting between them. CDR3: CASSPPPGGYTF. The CDR3 DNA follows: TGTGCCAGCTCACCACCGCCCGGCGGCTACACCTTC.

The chain couples TRBV20-1 to TRBJ2-7, with D unresolved. This CDR3 is built from 13 residues. Per the germline V gene, CDR1 is DFQATT and CDR2 is SNEGSKA (reference sequence). The ends were cut back, 7 bases at V and 2 bases at J, with 15 bases in the middle. The CDR3 here is CSGGRSFPYEQYF. The CDR3 coding sequence is TGCAGTGGTGGTAGGTCCTTTCCCTACGAGCAGTACTTC.

This sequence joins TRBV7-2 and TRBJ2-4, with D unclear. Germline V gene lookup returns CDR1 SGHTA and CDR2 FQGNSA. The length of the CDR3 is 16 residues. V dropped 4 bases and J dropped 0 bases, with 13 bases sitting between them. The CDR3 DNA sequence: TGTGCCAGCAGCTCTGTACAGTCGCTAGCCAAAAACATTCAGTACTTC. This encodes CASSSVQSLAKNIQYF.

This clonotype was recorded a few times. This chain connects TRBV27 to TRBJ2-1; TRBD2 matches 9 bases. After removal of 2 bases from V and 7 bases from J, the junction contained 9 bases not matched to a gene. CDR3 size: 16 residues. In germline, CDR1 is MNHEY, CDR2 SMNVEV (reference sequence). The CDR3 protein is CASSLRAGGYVNEQFF. The CDR3 DNA sequence: TGTGCCAGCAGTTTAAGGGCGGGAGGGTATGTGAATGAGCAGTTCTTC.

This clonotype was observed at least ten times. The chain is built from TRBV11-1 and TRBJ2-7, with 7 bases that match TRBD1. Per the germline V gene, CDR1 is SGHAT and CDR2 is FQDESV (reference sequence). After removal of 5 bases from V and 1 base from J, the junction contained 2 bases not matched to a gene. The CDR3 length is 13 residues. The CDR3 DNA is TGTGCCAGCAGCCCGGACAGGTCCTACGAGCAGTACTTC. This encodes CASSPDRSYEQYF.

The sample holds a few counts of this clonotype. The rearrangement uses TRBV9 and TRBJ2-2; weak D call: TRBD2 (5 bases). Germline values: CDR1 SGDLS, CDR2 YYNGEE. V dropped 0 bases and J dropped 7 bases, with 13 bases sitting between them. This CDR3 is 15 amino acids long. As DNA, the CDR3 is TGTGCCAGCAGCGTAGAGTTGCGGGCTCACGGGGAGCTGTTTTTT. It yields the protein CASSVELRAHGELFF.

The chain is built from TRBV29-1 and TRBJ2-2, with TRBD1 matching 8 bases. The CDR3 sequence is 15 residues long. The junction had 5 bases not matched to a gene; V was cut back by 1 base and J by 4 bases. Germline loops: CDR1 SQVTM, CDR2 ANQGSEA. CDR3 nucleotides: TGCAGCGTTGAAGGGGTCACAGGGGGCACCGGGGAGCTGTTTTTT. This encodes CSVEGVTGGTGELFF.

This clonotype was seen a handful of times. This sequence joins TRBV4-3 and TRBJ2-5; the match to TRBD2 covers 7 bases. CDR1 LGHNA and CDR2 YSLEER come from the germline V gene. V lost 0 bases, J lost 5 bases, and 9 bases stayed unmatched. CDR3 length: 16 residues. In DNA form, the CDR3 reads TGCGCCAGCAGCCAAGATATTAGCGGGTTGAGGGAGACCCAGTACTTC. This sequence encodes CASSQDISGLRETQYF.

This chain connects TRBV9 to TRBJ2-1; TRBD1 agrees at 9 bases. Per germline, CDR1 SGDLS and CDR2 YYNGEE. Unmatched junction bases numbered 7, after V lost 3 bases and J lost 9 bases. The CDR3 runs to 14 residues. The CDR3 loop reads CASSAGQGMSEQFF. DNA for the CDR3: TGTGCCAGCAGCGCAGGACAGGGGATGAGTGAGCAGTTCTTC.